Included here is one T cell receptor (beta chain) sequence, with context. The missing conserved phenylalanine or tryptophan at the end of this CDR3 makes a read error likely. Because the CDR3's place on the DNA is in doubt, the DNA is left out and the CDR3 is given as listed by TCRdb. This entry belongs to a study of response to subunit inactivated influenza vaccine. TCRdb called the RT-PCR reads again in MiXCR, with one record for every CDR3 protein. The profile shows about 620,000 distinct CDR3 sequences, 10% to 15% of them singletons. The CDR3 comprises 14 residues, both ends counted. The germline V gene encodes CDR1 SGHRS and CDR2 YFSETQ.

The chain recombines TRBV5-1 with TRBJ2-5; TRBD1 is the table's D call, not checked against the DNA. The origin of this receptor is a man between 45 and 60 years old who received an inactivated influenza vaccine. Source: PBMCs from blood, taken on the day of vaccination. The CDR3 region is CASSPTGTGSALSL.